This T cell receptor beta chain was retrieved from a study of T cell repertoires in cytomegalovirus infection (dated by TCRdb to the late 2010s). A note on the overall study: Donor HLA type was relevant to the analysis, because carriage of CMV infection together with the matching HLA type was indicated by public TCR beta signatures.

The listed sequencing device is Illumina HiSeq 1500. The public reads were quality trimmed at Q25 with fastp and then assembled into clones with MiXCR by TCRdb, keeping productive beta chains. Rows with one shared CDR3 protein collapse into an entry with the most common genes and DNA. The sample table shows about 230,000 distinct CDR3 sequences, and approximately 7% are seen once. About 6.5% of the sample is held by the ten biggest clonotypes. On the study overall, not on this receptor specifically: In both this cohort and an independent cohort of 352 donors, the cumulative frequency of public TCR beta family members distinguished carriers of CMV infection plus the relevant HLA type. The ex vivo response was dominated by HLA-C-restricted CMV-specific TCR beta clonotypes, and the single most frequent clonotype in two of eight donors was supplied by these HLA-C-restricted clonotypes.

This clonotype came up many times. The antigen this receptor binds is unknown. Base qualities are not recorded, but no much larger clone differs from it by a single base. The CDR3 covers 17 residues, taking in both the cysteine and the phenylalanine. Only the CDR3 DNA stays, 51 bases, in frame from base 1. Relative to germline, V is missing 6 bases and J is missing 0 bases, with 6 bases of the junction outside any gene match. The germline V gene (reference sequence) specifies WNHNN as CDR1 and SYGVQD as CDR2. The sequenced sample consisted of PBMCs. Rearrangement joined TRBV10-1 to TRBJ2-1; 12 central nucleotides agree with TRBD2. This sequence originates from a human donor in good health (CMV status not recorded). Some clones in this sample may be carry-over from other donors' samples. CDR3 sequence: CASSRLAGASSYNEQFF. The nucleotide sequence reads as follows: TGCGCCAGCAGCCGACTAGCGGGGGCCAGCTCCTACAATGAGCAGTTCTTC.